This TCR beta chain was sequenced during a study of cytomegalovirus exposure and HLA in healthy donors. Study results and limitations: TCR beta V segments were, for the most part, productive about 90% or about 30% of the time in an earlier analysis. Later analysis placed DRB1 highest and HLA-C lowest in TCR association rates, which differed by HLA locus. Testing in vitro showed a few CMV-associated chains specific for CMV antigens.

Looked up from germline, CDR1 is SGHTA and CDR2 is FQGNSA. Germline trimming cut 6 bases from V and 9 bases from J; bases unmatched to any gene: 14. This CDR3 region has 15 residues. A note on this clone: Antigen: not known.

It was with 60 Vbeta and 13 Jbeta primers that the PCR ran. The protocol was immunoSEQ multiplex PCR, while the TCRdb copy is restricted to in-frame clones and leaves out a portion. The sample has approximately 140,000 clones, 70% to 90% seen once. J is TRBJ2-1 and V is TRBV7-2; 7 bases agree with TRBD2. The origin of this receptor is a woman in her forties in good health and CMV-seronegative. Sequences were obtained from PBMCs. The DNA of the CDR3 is TGTGCCAGCAGACCTGGGAGGGCCAATTTCGCTGAGCAGTTCTTC. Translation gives CASRPGRANFAEQFF.